The subject of this entry is one T cell receptor (beta chain). Additional DNA sequences in this sample encode the identical CDR3. The entry originates in a study of blood T cell repertoires in COVID-19. Study-wide background: Collection of acute and convalescent COVID-19 samples took place in the United States, Italy and Spain. The cDNA or gDNA used as material had been derived from T cells, B-cell-depleted T cells, or PBMCs.

Between the trimmed V and J ends, which lost 3 bases and 1 base, there was a span of 3 bases. CDR1 and CDR2 from the germline V gene are SQVTM and ANQGSEA. The CDR3 contains 11 residues. Original methodology: Scientists estimated how many nucleated cells there were by amplifying reference gene primers. Profiling relied on immunoSEQ multiplex PCR, and the TCRdb table lists in-frame clones only, not all of them. From that table come the V and J calls and clone size; the DNA was used to work out D and trimming. The table shows 400,000 to 550,000 clones, with about 89% occurring only once. The chain carries TRBV29-1 and TRBJ1-1; D is unresolved. This sequence was found in a woman aged 25 to 39 with acute or convalescent COVID-19. Specimen: peripheral blood. CDR3 DNA sequence: TGCAGCGTTGAGAGGAACACTGAAGCTTTCTTT. It codes for CSVERNTEAFF.